These 29 T cell receptor beta chains were sequenced from one sample in a study of vaccination effects on CD4 cells after COVID-19 (dated by TCRdb to between 2022 and 2023). The ViraFEST assay stimulated PBMC with viral peptide pools and then used TCR sequencing to identify antigen-specific CD4+ T cell clonotypes by expansion. After less than 13 days of culture, CD4+ T cells were isolated with the EasySep CD4+ T cell isolation kit. Receptor libraries were prepared by the immunoSEQ multiplex PCR assay. TCRdb carries this immuneACCESS record with in-frame sequences only. Its versions omit some clonotypes, under half of them owing to an unresolved V gene in the studies checked, with the rest unexplained. Recorded for this sample are about 54,000 clones; over 80% of them occurred a single time. In total, the top ten clones hold more than 2% of the sample. The antigens of these receptors remain unknown.

Here the sequenced sample was CD4+ T cells from PBMCs cultured with HCoV-229E spike peptides, taken before COVID-19 vaccination. Per the publication, the cell subset or site label means: HCoV-229E spike overlapping peptide pool stimulation. The receptors were sampled from a human donor who received a COVID-19 vaccine.

The chain recombines TRBV5-1 with TRBJ2-5; the match to TRBD2 covers 15 bases. After removal of 4 bases from V and 2 bases from J, the junction contained 6 bases not matched to a gene. This CDR3 contains 17 residues. Germline V lookup: CDR1 SGHRS, CDR2 YFSETQ. CDR3 DNA: TGCGCCAGCAGCCGGCTGGGGACTAGCGGGGGGCAAGAGACCCAGTACTTC. Its translation: CASSRLGTSGGQETQYF.

The chain carries TRBV9 and TRBJ2-3; possibly TRBD2 for D (6 bases). V gave up 4 bases and J gave up 1 base, with 22 bases separating them. In germline, CDR1 is SGDLS, CDR2 YYNGEE. This CDR3 is built from 18 residues. Here the CDR3 DNA reads TGTGCCAGCAGCCCCCCTTGGGGCGGGGCGCGGGGCACAGATACGCAGTATTTT. This codes for CASSPPWGGARGTDTQYF.

This CDR3 is CASSRGQGDLCEQYV. In DNA, the CDR3 is TGCGCCAGCAGCCGTGGACAGGGGGATCTCTGCGAGCAGTACGTC. This chain links TRBV23-1 with TRBJ2-7, with 10 bases aligning to TRBD1. TRBV23-1 is an open reading frame, and its role is uncertain. The CDR3 spans 15 residues. The V gene end was trimmed by 6 bases and the J gene end by 6 bases; junction bases not matched to a gene: 11.

This chain joins TRBV20-1 and TRBJ1-2; D is uncertain. CDR1 is DFQATT and CDR2 is SNEGSKA in the germline V gene (reference sequence). V dropped 3 bases and J dropped 1 base, with 12 bases sitting between them. CDR3 length: 14 residues. CDR3 in amino acids: CSASLGGFNYGYTF. The CDR3 DNA reads TGCAGTGCTAGTTTGGGAGGCTTTAACTATGGCTACACCTTC.

CDR3 residues: CSASPDLGTDTQYF. DNA of the CDR3: TGCAGTGCTAGTCCCGACTTGGGCACAGATACGCAGTATTTT. The genes are TRBV20-1 and TRBJ2-3; D is undetermined. The V gene's germline CDR1 is DFQATT and CDR2 SNEGSKA (reference sequence). The V end was cut by 3 bases, the J end by 1 base, with 11 bases between. The CDR3 has 14 amino acids.

This sequence joins TRBV7-2 and TRBJ1-2, with 9 bases identical to TRBD1. CDR1 and CDR2 from the germline V gene are SGHTA and FQGNSA. Trimming at V came to 5 bases and at J to 6 bases, leaving 7 bases not matched to a gene. CDR3 size: 14 residues. CDR3 sequence (DNA): TGTGCCAGCAGCCCCACCCGGACAGGGGATGGCTACACCTTC. Translated: CASSPTRTGDGYTF.

The chain has TRBV12-5 and TRBJ1-4; D unclear. V lost 2 bases, J lost 4 bases, and 8 bases lay in between. There are 14 residues in the CDR3. The germline V gene has CDR1 LGHNT and CDR2 FRNRAP. For the CDR3, the DNA is TGTGCTAGTGGTTTGTACGGAAATAATGAAAAACTGTTTTTT. Translated, it gives CASGLYGNNEKLFF. Complete variable domain (other parts from reference TRBV12-5 and TRBJ1-4): DARVTQTPRHKVTEMGQEVTMRCQPILGHNTVFWYRQTMMQGLELLAYFRNRAPLDDSGMPKDRFSAEMPDATLATLKIQPSEPRDSAVYFCASGLYGNNEKLFFGSGTQLSVL.

The chain employs TRBV5-3 and TRBJ1-5; no reliable D call. TRBV5-3 is filed as an ORF, its function uncertain. The CDR3 extends over 16 amino acids. V shed 4 bases and J shed 0 bases, with 14 bases lying between them. In nucleotides, the CDR3 is TGTGCCAGAAGCCCATGGACGGCTGATAGCAATCAGCCCCAGCATTTT. As protein: CARSPWTADSNQPQHF.

This clone showed up just a few times. The chain couples TRBV2 to TRBJ1-6, with D hard to call. V shed 5 bases and J shed 10 bases, with 18 bases lying between them. The germline gives CDR1 SNHLY, CDR2 FYNNEI. The CDR3 consists of 15 residues. The CDR3 DNA reads TGTGCCAGCAGTCCCCGGGAGAACGGCCTATCACCCCTCCACTTT. It yields the protein CASSPRENGLSPLHF.

The chain joins TRBV5-1 to TRBJ2-2; TRBD1 aligns across 11 bases. The CDR3 has 16 residues. V was pared by 5 bases and J by 5 bases, with 8 bases of the junction left unmatched. In germline, CDR1 is SGHRS, CDR2 YFSETQ. CDR3 sequence: CASSRPGQGVTGELFF. CDR3 in DNA: TGCGCCAGCAGTCGTCCGGGACAGGGGGTTACCGGGGAGCTGTTTTTT.

The chain is built from TRBV19 and TRBJ2-5; 8 bases agree with TRBD2. The CDR3 length is 15 residues. Germline CDR1 LNHDA, CDR2 SQIVND (reference sequence). V dropped 3 bases and J dropped 5; count of bases not matched to a gene: 8. The CDR3 spells CASSISGGVAETQYF. The CDR3 DNA sequence: TGTGCCAGTAGTATTTCCGGGGGGGTGGCGGAGACCCAGTACTTC.

V and J are TRBV10-3 and TRBJ1-4, with D possibly matching TRBD1 (5 bases). The CDR3 runs to 13 residues. V was cut by 5 bases and J by 6 bases, with 10 bases left in between. From germline, CDR1 is ENHRY and CDR2 SYGVKD. CDR3 amino acids: CAISSQTDEKLFF. In nucleotides, the CDR3 is TGTGCCATCAGTTCCCAGACAGATGAAAAACTGTTTTTT.

The chain carries TRBV6-1 and TRBJ1-1; a weak D match, TRBD1 (5 bases). This CDR3 comprises 14 residues. V lost 3 bases and J lost 0, with 8 bases in between. Germline V CDR1 and CDR2: MNHNS, SASEGT. The CDR3 sequence: CASSEGQLNTEAFF. In DNA form, the CDR3 reads TGTGCCAGCAGTGAGGGGCAGCTGAACACTGAAGCTTTCTTT.

V usage is TRBV7-8 and J usage is TRBJ2-7; possibly TRBD1 for D (5 bases). V lost 5 bases, J lost 0 bases, and 14 bases lay in between. The CDR3 covers 15 residues. Germline assignment: CDR1 SGHVS and CDR2 FQNEAQ. CDR3 residues: CASSHGHVSSYEQYV. Here the CDR3 DNA reads TGTGCCAGCAGCCACGGACACGTAAGCTCCTACGAGCAGTACGTC.

The rearrangement links TRBV5-1 to TRBJ1-1; D uncertain. This CDR3 region has 15 residues. CDR1 is SGHRS, CDR2 YFSETQ, per germline. Trimming took 0 bases from V and 3 from J, leaving 12 bases between them. CDR3 sequence (DNA): TGCGCCAGCAGCTTGGTCGGAGGAATGGACACTGAAGCTTTCTTT. This sequence encodes CASSLVGGMDTEAFF.

The chain carries TRBV19 and TRBJ1-1; no definite D call. Germline V gene data show CDR1 as LNHDA and CDR2 as SQIVND (reference sequence). The CDR3 runs 13 residues. With 5 bases removed from V and 0 bases from J, the gap between germline ends came to 7 bases. The CDR3 is CASSATMNTEAFF. CDR3 DNA sequence: TGTGCCAGTAGTGCGACAATGAACACTGAAGCTTTCTTT.

This clone has just one count. This chain links TRBV5-1 with TRBJ2-1, with TRBD2 as a possible D gene (5 bases). In germline, CDR1 is SGHRS, CDR2 YFSETQ. V was clipped by 2 bases and J by 10 bases, with 13 bases between them. The CDR3 extends over 13 amino acids. CDR3 residues: CASSFDPSGEQFF. CDR3 DNA sequence: TGCGCCAGCAGCTTTGACCCATCGGGGGAGCAGTTCTTC.

Only a few counts were recorded for this clone. The J gene is TRBJ1-2, the V gene TRBV7-3; 9 bases match TRBD1. V lost 4 bases and J lost 8; bases outside the gene matches: 5. Germline V gene data show CDR1 as SGHTA and CDR2 as FQGTGA. The CDR3 spans 13 residues. CDR3 in amino acids: CASSSGTGTGYTF. CDR3 sequence (DNA): TGTGCCAGCAGCTCCGGGACAGGGACGGGCTACACCTTC.

This clone turned up a few times. The rearrangement links TRBV7-7 to TRBJ2-2, with D perhaps TRBD1 (5 bases). Germline-derived CDR1 and CDR2 are SSHAT and FNYEAQ (reference sequence). V lost 7 bases, J lost 1 base, and 10 bases lay in between. This CDR3 region has 14 residues. The CDR3 loop is CASKRTLNTGELFF. In nucleotides, the CDR3 is TGTGCCAGCAAGAGGACACTGAACACCGGGGAGCTGTTTTTT.

The genes are TRBV4-3 and TRBJ2-3; D gene uncertain. Germline assignment: CDR1 LGHNA and CDR2 YSLEER. V was shortened by 2 bases and J by 4 bases, with 10 bases between the two germline ends. The CDR3 runs 14 residues. The CDR3 DNA reads as TGCGCCAGCAGCCAAAGGTCTGCTGCAGATACGCAGTATTTT. Its translation is CASSQRSAADTQYF.

The V and J genes are TRBV6-5 and TRBJ1-1, with D maybe TRBD1 (6 bases). The CDR3 spans 13 residues. Germline CDR1 MNHEY, CDR2 SVGAGI. V lost 5 bases, J lost 4 bases, and 11 bases lay in between. This CDR3 is CASSQGLVTEAFF. The CDR3 DNA is TGTGCCAGCAGTCAGGGGTTGGTCACTGAAGCTTTCTTT.

CDR3 in amino acids: CASSSRELAGGGEQFF. The CDR3 nucleotides are TGTGCCAGCAGCTCGCGGGAGCTAGCGGGGGGCGGAGAGCAGTTCTTC. The chain combines TRBV5-5 with TRBJ2-1, with TRBD2 matching 11 bases. V shed 3 bases, J shed 10 bases, and the junction held 12 bases outside the gene matches. The CDR3 runs 16 residues. CDR1 and CDR2 from the germline V gene are SGHKS and YYEKEE (reference sequence).

This clone was seen more than once but under ten times. This chain uses TRBV29-1 with TRBJ1-1; maybe TRBD1 (6 bases). Germline V gene sequence: CDR1 SQVTM, CDR2 ANQGSEA. Trimming stripped 7 bases from V and 0 bases from J, with 15 bases between. The length of the CDR3 is 14 residues. In DNA, the CDR3 is TGCAGCGGCCGTCCCCCAGGGGTGAACACTGAAGCTTTCTTT. Its protein product is CSGRPPGVNTEAFF.

The count of this clone is one. V gene TRBV18 combines with J gene TRBJ2-7, with D perhaps assigned TRBD1 or TRBD2 (5 bases each). The V end was cut by 2 bases, the J end by 0 bases, with 14 bases between. Germline CDR1 reads KGHSH; CDR2 reads LQKENI. The CDR3 spans 16 residues. CDR3 sequence (DNA): TGTGCCAGCTCACCAACCGGGACGCAGAGCTCCTACGAGCAGTACGTC. Encoded protein: CASSPTGTQSSYEQYV.

The chain uses TRBV12-3 or TRBV12-4 and TRBJ2-5, with no clear D. Trimming left V 5 bases short and J 7 bases short, with 11 bases between. The CDR3 totals 12 residues. The CDR3, as DNA: TGTGCCAGCAGTCCCCGGGTCGGGACCCAGTACTTC. It yields the protein CASSPRVGTQYF.

The chain combines TRBV19 with TRBJ1-4, with TRBD1 matching 7 bases. There are 15 residues in the CDR3. Looked up from germline, CDR1 is LNHDA and CDR2 is SQIVND (reference sequence). The J segment lost 0 bases and the V segment lost 2 bases, leaving 0 bases of the junction unmatched. In nucleotides, the CDR3 is TGTGCCAGTAGTATAACAGGGGCAACTAATGAAAAACTGTTTTTT. This gives the protein CASSITGATNEKLFF.

The chain couples TRBV7-2 to TRBJ1-2, with D hard to call. The CDR3 sequence is 12 residues long. CDR1 SGHTA and CDR2 FQGNSA come from the germline V gene. V gave up 1 base and J gave up 8 bases, with 8 bases separating them. The CDR3 here is CASSLVNRGYTF. CDR3 DNA: TGTGCCAGCAGCTTAGTAAATCGCGGCTACACCTTC.

V gene TRBV6-2 or TRBV6-3 combines with J gene TRBJ1-5; 9 positions agree with TRBD1. CDR3 length: 17 amino acids. The ends lost 0 bases at V and 4 bases at J; junction bases unmatched: 7. CDR1 is MNHEY and CDR2 is SVGEGT in the germline V gene. CDR3 DNA sequence: TGTGCCAGCAGTTACTCCTCGGACAGGGGCCCTAATCAGCCCCAGCATTTT. As protein: CASSYSSDRGPNQPQHF.

The chain joins TRBV19 to TRBJ2-3; 12 bases are a match to TRBD2. This CDR3 contains 16 residues. The V gene end was trimmed by 3 bases and the J gene end by 1 base; junction bases not matched to a gene: 2. The V gene's germline CDR1 is LNHDA and CDR2 SQIVND (reference sequence). The CDR3 nucleotides are TGTGCCAGTAGTATGCGACTAGCGGGGGGCACAGATACGCAGTATTTT. Its protein is CASSMRLAGGTDTQYF.